This T cell receptor beta chain was found in a study of blood T cell repertoires in COVID-19 (TCRdb year 2020). The study in broad terms: Samples from collaborators originated in the United States, Italy and Spain and spanned both the acute and convalescent phases of COVID-19. The material from the prospective study consisted of cDNA or gDNA derived from T cells, B-cell-depleted T cells, or PBMCs. Subjects who had been exposed to COVID-19, were actively infected with it, or had recovered from it provided the deeply sampled blood TCRbeta repertoires that made up the dataset. A freely available public database, intended as a resource for researchers studying the immune response to SARS-CoV-2, is where the repertoires were released. The samples were drawn from the first 160 participants of the ongoing ImmuneRACE study and from roughly 1,300 subjects provided by 6 global collaborators. Nearly every sample came with metadata listing a de-identified subject ID, COVID-19 status, age in years and sex. Where available, HLA class I and class II types were obtained from metadata supplied by the sample provider rather than from assay-based typing. Study-wide findings and limitations: How much clinical and demographic metadata was included differed by source and by participant, and the metadata was provided uncurated.

This clone was observed many times. Its antigen remains undetermined. No much larger clone is present one base from it, and per-base qualities are unavailable. Via the germline V gene, CDR1 is SGHVS and CDR2 FQNEAQ. Taken from cysteine to phenylalanine, the CDR3 has 14 residues. Just the 42-base CDR3 DNA is kept, in frame starting at base 1. The junction shows trimming of 5 bases on V and 8 bases on J, plus 16 bases between the germline ends. TCRbeta CDR3 regions were amplified from genomic DNA using the immunoSEQ Assay, a bias-controlled multiplex PCR. Concerning the study's data processing: Within the assay, amplification of reference gene primers was used to estimate how many nucleated cells each sample contained. To quantify the absolute abundance of each unique TCRbeta CDR3 rearrangement, sequence reads were collapsed and filtered. For each sample, productive Simpson clonality was calculated by taking the square root of Simpson's diversity index across productive rearrangements. Drawn from immuneACCESS, this table holds only the in-frame rearrangements with V and J called that TCRdb kept. Clones are partly lost; checked studies trace under half to an unresolved V gene and leave the rest unexplained. The V and J calls and clone size are taken from that table; D and trimming were inferred from the DNA. This sample gives about 410,000 clones in total; approximately 91% of them show up just once. The leading ten clones occupy 1.5% to 1.9% of the sample.

One collaborating source in Seattle enrolled patients during active infection and followed them longitudinally through the course of disease. Each collaborating institution followed its own protocols to collect whole blood in K2EDTA tubes. Collaborator samples were shipped for TCRbeta analysis as frozen whole blood, isolated PBMCs, or DNA extracted from either sample type. Sequenced sample: peripheral blood. The origin of this receptor is a woman aged 40 to 50 with COVID-19, enrolled during active disease. The chain was built from TRBV7-8 and TRBJ2-1, with TRBD2 perhaps the D gene, on 6 matching bases. The CDR3 region reads CASSHPTEGDEQFF. The sequenced DNA is TGTGCCAGCAGCCATCCCACGGAGGGTGATGAGCAGTTCTTC.